Listed below are T cell receptor beta chains from one sample, sequenced in a study of T cells after yellow fever vaccination. TCRdb fed the 5' RACE reads into MiXCR, producing one record per CDR3 protein. Of about 310,000 distinct CDR3 sequences detected, more than 3% appear once; the ten largest clones hold 20% to 25%. The material sequenced was PBMCs, taken on the day of the yellow fever booster vaccination. The receptors stem from a young man who received the YFV17D yellow fever vaccine. CDR3s leave out the opening cysteine and the closing phenylalanine or tryptophan. Each record gives: J gene, V gene, CDR3 protein.

j_gene: TRBJ2-7; v_gene: TRBV7-9; CDR3aa: ASSLSRGSYEQY
j_gene: TRBJ2-7; v_gene: TRBV20-1; CDR3aa: SARDPPAGTYEQY
j_gene: TRBJ2-2; v_gene: TRBV20-1; CDR3aa: SARVTGRHTGELF
j_gene: TRBJ2-1; v_gene: TRBV9; CDR3aa: ASSVAGGPSSYNEQF
j_gene: TRBJ1-1; v_gene: TRBV7-2; CDR3aa: ASSLVPEQPED
j_gene: TRBJ1-5; v_gene: TRBV12-3/TRBV12-4; CDR3aa: ASSLRGHESNQPQH
j_gene: TRBJ1-2; v_gene: TRBV10-3; CDR3aa: ATQDFANYGYT
j_gene: TRBJ2-3; v_gene: TRBV2; CDR3aa: ASTLALRDTQY
j_gene: TRBJ2-1; v_gene: TRBV10-1; CDR3aa: ASSESGMGHNNEQF
j_gene: TRBJ1-1; v_gene: TRBV6-5; CDR3aa: ASSYGTGTEAF
j_gene: TRBJ2-7; v_gene: TRBV11-2; CDR3aa: ASGRPGQGVYEQY
j_gene: TRBJ2-2; v_gene: TRBV7-6; CDR3aa: ASSLDGLTGELF
j_gene: TRBJ2-5; v_gene: TRBV5-1; CDR3aa: ASSLTGEQETQY
j_gene: TRBJ2-1; v_gene: TRBV3-1; CDR3aa: ASSQEGWLSGKQF
j_gene: TRBJ2-3; v_gene: TRBV4-2; CDR3aa: ASSLWTSGDRDTQY
j_gene: TRBJ1-2; v_gene: TRBV7-9; CDR3aa: ASSLAAGYT
j_gene: TRBJ1-1; v_gene: TRBV7-9; CDR3aa: ASSFEGFMNTEAF
j_gene: TRBJ1-2; v_gene: TRBV6-1; CDR3aa: ASSKDSRNYGYT
j_gene: TRBJ2-1; v_gene: TRBV4-1; CDR3aa: ASSQARDSNEQF
j_gene: TRBJ2-1; v_gene: TRBV13; CDR3aa: ASSQGTNEQF
j_gene: TRBJ2-2; v_gene: TRBV12-3/TRBV12-4; CDR3aa: ASSSTSPGELF
j_gene: TRBJ1-4; v_gene: TRBV27; CDR3aa: ASRLTGIGEKLF
j_gene: TRBJ2-2; v_gene: TRBV19; CDR3aa: ASSTGAGGELF
j_gene: TRBJ2-3; v_gene: TRBV5-1; CDR3aa: ASSFAAGGTDTQY
j_gene: TRBJ1-5; v_gene: TRBV5-1; CDR3aa: ASSSGTGTQPQH
j_gene: TRBJ1-5; v_gene: TRBV20-1; CDR3aa: SASRTGFSNQPQH
j_gene: TRBJ2-1; v_gene: TRBV12-3/TRBV12-4; CDR3aa: ASSRSGDWNEQF
j_gene: TRBJ2-2; v_gene: TRBV20-1; CDR3aa: SASPGNTGELF
j_gene: TRBJ1-2; v_gene: TRBV6-5; CDR3aa: ASSYIQAGYDGYT
j_gene: TRBJ1-1; v_gene: TRBV7-2; CDR3aa: ASSWGESTEAF
j_gene: TRBJ2-7; v_gene: TRBV29-1; CDR3aa: SVVRVGNDEQY
j_gene: TRBJ2-5; v_gene: TRBV7-2; CDR3aa: ASTGGETQY
j_gene: TRBJ2-1; v_gene: TRBV7-6; CDR3aa: ASSLSVSGSEQF
j_gene: TRBJ2-6; v_gene: TRBV20-1; CDR3aa: SANRDSGANVLT
j_gene: TRBJ1-5; v_gene: TRBV10-3; CDR3aa: AISEGNPPQH
j_gene: TRBJ2-3; v_gene: TRBV10-3; CDR3aa: AISRTGTDTQY
j_gene: TRBJ2-5; v_gene: TRBV5-1; CDR3aa: ASSWDSRETQY
j_gene: TRBJ1-4; v_gene: TRBV4-1; CDR3aa: ASSQLGLLRGQRPTNEKLF
j_gene: TRBJ2-2; v_gene: TRBV6-1; CDR3aa: ASSFPQGTGELF
j_gene: TRBJ2-4; v_gene: TRBV5-1; CDR3aa: ASSLAASGDIQY